The sequence of this T cell receptor beta chain was determined in a study of PD-1 blockade in mismatch repair-deficient tumors. Method: immunoSEQ multiplex PCR; TCRdb's copy keeps in-frame clones and lacks some. The data show just under 80,000 clones, 80% to 90% seen once. The CDR3 totals 16 residues. Trimming left V 0 bases short and J 2 bases short, with 13 bases between. Germline V lookup: CDR1 SGDLS, CDR2 YYNGEE. PCR or immunohistochemistry showed mismatch repair deficiency in every enrolled patient. V is TRBV9 and J is TRBJ2-3; D possibly uses TRBD1 or TRBD2 (6 bases each). This sample comprised peripheral blood, obtained 44 weeks after starting pembrolizumab. This TCR derives from an adult with mismatch repair-deficient cancer. CDR3 nucleotide sequence: TGTGCCAGCAGCGTAGGTGGCGGGACACCCACAGATACGCAGTATTTT. Its protein is CASSVGGGTPTDTQYF.